This T cell receptor beta chain was profiled in a study of T cell repertoires in cytomegalovirus infection. Using its own MiXCR run on the reads, TCRdb lists one record per CDR3 protein. This repertoire shows roughly 500,000 distinct CDR3 sequences, roughly a third found once; its top ten account for 17%. The germline V gene has CDR1 MDHEN and CDR2 SYDVKM. This CDR3 contains 13 residues. The trim removed 6 bases at V and 4 bases at J, leaving 3 bases unmatched. On this clonotype: The antigen is unknown.

Study-level points and caveats: The ex vivo response was dominated by HLA-C-restricted CMV-specific TCR beta clonotypes. Carriers of CMV and the relevant HLA type were discriminated by public TCR beta frequency.

The receptor's source is a human donor in good health (CMV status not recorded). Some clones in this sample may be carry-over from other donors' samples. The specimen was cultured PBMCs, collected from culture after CMV antigen stimulation. V gene TRBV28 combines with J gene TRBJ2-1; 7 bases are shared with TRBD2. The CDR3 DNA follows: TGTGCCAGCAGCGCTAGCGGATACAATGAGCAGTTCTTC. It translates to CASSASGYNEQFF.